This T cell receptor (beta chain) comes out of a study of vaccination and CD4 T cells after COVID-19. Study context: Six male and four female convalescents took part, two of them Hispanic. Median time from second vaccine dose to sampling was roughly 65 days (14 to 241).

The treatment denotes: roughly 11-day PBMC culture with coronavirus spike peptide pools or control peptides (ViraFEST assay). The culture of more than 1.5 million PBMCs per well included about 9.7 IU/ml IL-2 and around 10 ug/ml peptide pools. About this clonotype itself: What it binds is unknown.

The germline V gene encodes CDR1 MNHEY and CDR2 SVGAGI. CDR3 length: 16 amino acids. Between the trimmed V and J ends, which lost 2 bases and 4 bases, there was a span of 12 bases. An Oncomine TCR Beta short-read assay was used to sequence the DNA from cultured CD4+ T cells. Investigators isolated genomic DNA from cultured CD4+ T cells. TCRdb re-called the PCR reads through MiXCR, storing one row per CDR3 protein. The sample lists about 16,000 distinct CDR3 sequences; more than 30% were seen once. The rearrangement uses TRBV6-5 and TRBJ1-6; D gene ambiguous. This sample comprised CD4+ T cells from blood, cultured in vitro, obtained before SARS-CoV-2 vaccination. This clonotype was sampled from a human donor who received a COVID-19 vaccine. CDR3 coding DNA: TGTGCCAGCAGTTACGACACCCAGATTTATAATTCACCCCTCCACTTT. This encodes CASSYDTQIYNSPLHF.